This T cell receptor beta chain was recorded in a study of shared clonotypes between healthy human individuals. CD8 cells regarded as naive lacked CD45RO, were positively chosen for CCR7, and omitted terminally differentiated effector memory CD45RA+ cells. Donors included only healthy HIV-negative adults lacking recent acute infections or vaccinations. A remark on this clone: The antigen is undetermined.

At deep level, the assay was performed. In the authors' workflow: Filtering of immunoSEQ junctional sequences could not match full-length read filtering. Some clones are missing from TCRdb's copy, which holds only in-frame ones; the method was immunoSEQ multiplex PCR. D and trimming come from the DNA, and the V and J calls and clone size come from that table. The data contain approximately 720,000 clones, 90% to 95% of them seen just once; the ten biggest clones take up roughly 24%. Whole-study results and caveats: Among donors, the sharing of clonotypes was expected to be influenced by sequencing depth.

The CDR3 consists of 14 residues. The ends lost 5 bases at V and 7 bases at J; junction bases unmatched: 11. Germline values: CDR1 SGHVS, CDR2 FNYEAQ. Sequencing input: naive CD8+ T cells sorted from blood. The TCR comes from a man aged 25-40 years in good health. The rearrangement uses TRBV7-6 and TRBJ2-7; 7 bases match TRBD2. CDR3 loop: CASSPAGTGREQYF. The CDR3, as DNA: TGTGCCAGCAGCCCTGCCGGGACCGGGAGGGAGCAGTACTTC.